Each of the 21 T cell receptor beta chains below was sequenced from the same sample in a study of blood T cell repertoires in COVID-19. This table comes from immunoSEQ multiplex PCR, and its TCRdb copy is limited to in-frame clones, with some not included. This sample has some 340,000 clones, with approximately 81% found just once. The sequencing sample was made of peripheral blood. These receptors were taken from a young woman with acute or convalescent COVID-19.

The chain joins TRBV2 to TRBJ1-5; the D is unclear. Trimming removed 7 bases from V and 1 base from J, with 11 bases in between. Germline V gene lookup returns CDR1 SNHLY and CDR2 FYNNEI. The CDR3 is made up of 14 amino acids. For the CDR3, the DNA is TGTGCCAGCAACCCCCCGGGGAGCAATCAGCCCCAGCATTTT. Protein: CASNPPGSNQPQHF.

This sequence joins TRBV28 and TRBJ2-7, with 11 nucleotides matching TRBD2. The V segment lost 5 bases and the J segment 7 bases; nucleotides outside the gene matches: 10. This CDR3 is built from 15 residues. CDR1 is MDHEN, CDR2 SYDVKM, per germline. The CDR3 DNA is TGTGCCAGCAGTCCCATACTAGCGGGAGTGAGTGAGCAGTACTTC. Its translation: CASSPILAGVSEQYF.

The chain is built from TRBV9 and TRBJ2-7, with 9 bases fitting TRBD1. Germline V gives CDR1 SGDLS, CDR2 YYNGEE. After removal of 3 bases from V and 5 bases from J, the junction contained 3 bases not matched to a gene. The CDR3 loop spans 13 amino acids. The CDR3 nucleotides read TGTGCCAGCAGCGAAACAGGGGGCCACGAGCAGTACTTC. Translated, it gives CASSETGGHEQYF.

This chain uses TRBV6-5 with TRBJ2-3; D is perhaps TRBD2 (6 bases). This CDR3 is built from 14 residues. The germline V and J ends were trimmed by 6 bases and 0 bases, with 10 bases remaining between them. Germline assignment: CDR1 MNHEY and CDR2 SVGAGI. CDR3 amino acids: CASRGGASTDTQYF. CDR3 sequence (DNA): TGTGCCAGCAGGGGAGGTGCTAGCACAGATACGCAGTATTTT.

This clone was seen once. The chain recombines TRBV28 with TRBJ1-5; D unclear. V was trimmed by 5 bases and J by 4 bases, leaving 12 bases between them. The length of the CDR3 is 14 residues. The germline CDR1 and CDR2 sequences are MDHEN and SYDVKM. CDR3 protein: CASSPVRLNQPQHF. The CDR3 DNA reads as TGTGCCAGCAGTCCGGTCCGATTAAATCAGCCCCAGCATTTT.

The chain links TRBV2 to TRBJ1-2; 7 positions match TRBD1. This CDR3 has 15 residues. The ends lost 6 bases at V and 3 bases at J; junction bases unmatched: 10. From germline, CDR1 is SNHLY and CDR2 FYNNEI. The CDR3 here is CASSPEQGEYYGYTF. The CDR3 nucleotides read TGTGCCAGCAGCCCCGAGCAGGGGGAGTACTATGGCTACACCTTC.

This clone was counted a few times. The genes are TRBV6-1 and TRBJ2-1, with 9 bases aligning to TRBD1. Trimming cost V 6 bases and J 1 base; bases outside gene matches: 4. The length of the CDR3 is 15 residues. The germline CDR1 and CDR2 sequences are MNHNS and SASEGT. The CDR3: CASSRQGGSYNEQFF. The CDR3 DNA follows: TGTGCCAGCAGCCGACAGGGGGGGTCCTACAATGAGCAGTTCTTC.

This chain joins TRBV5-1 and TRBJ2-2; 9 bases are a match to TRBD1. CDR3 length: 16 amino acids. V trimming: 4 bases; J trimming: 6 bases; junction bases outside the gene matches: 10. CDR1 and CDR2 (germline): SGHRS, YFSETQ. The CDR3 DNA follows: TGCGCCAGCAGCCCCCTTACAGGGGGCGCACCCGGGGAGCTGTTTTTT. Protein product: CASSPLTGGAPGELFF.

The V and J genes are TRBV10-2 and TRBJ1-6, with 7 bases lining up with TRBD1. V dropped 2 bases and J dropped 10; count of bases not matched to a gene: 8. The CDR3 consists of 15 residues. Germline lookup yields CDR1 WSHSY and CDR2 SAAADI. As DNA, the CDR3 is TGCGCCAGCAGTGAGCCCCGGACAGGCCAGTCACCCCTCCACTTT. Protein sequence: CASSEPRTGQSPLHF.

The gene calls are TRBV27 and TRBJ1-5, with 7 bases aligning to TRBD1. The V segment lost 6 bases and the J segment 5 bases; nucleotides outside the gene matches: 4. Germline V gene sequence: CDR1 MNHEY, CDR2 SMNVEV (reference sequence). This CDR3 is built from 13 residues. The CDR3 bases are TGTGCCAGCAGCGGACAGGCCGATCAGCCCCAGCATTTT. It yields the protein CASSGQADQPQHF.

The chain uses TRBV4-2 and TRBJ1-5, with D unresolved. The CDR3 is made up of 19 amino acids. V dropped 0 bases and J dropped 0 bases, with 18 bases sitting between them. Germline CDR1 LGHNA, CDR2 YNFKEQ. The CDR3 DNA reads TGTGCCAGCAGCCAAGAAGAAACCCAGGTGCTCTCTAGCAATCAGCCCCAGCATTTT. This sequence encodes CASSQEETQVLSSNQPQHF.

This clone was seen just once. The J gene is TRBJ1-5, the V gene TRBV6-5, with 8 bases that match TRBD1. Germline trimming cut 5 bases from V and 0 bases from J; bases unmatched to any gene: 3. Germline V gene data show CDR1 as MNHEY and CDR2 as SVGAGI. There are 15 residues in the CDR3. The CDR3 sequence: CASSLDRGSNQPQHF. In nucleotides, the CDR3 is TGTGCCAGCAGTCTCGACAGGGGTAGCAATCAGCCCCAGCATTTT.

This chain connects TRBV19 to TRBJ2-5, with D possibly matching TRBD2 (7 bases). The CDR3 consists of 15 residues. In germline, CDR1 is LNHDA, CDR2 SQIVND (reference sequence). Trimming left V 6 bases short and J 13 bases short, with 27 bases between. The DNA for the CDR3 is TGTGCCAGTAGCCCTCGGGGGGCAGCGGCCGACCACGGGTACTTC. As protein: CASSPRGAAADHGYF.

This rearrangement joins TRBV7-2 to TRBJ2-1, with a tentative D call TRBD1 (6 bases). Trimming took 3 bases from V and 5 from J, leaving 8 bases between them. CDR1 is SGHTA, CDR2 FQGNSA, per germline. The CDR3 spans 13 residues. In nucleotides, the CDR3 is TGTGCCAGCAGCTTTGCAGGGGACAATGAGCAGTTCTTC. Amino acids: CASSFAGDNEQFF. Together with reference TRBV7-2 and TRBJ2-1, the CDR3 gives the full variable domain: GAGVSQSPSNKVTEKGKDVELRCDPISGHTALYWYRQSLGQGLEFLIYFQGNSAPDKSGLPSDRFSAERTGGSVSTLTIQRTQQEDSAVYLCASSFAGDNEQFFGPGTRLTVL.

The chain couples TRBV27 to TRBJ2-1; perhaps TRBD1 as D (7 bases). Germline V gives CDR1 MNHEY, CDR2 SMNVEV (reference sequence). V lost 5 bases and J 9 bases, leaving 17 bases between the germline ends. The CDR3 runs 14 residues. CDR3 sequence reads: CASSPGGRAGEQFF. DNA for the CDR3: TGTGCCAGCAGTCCAGGGGGTCGAGCGGGTGAGCAGTTCTTC.

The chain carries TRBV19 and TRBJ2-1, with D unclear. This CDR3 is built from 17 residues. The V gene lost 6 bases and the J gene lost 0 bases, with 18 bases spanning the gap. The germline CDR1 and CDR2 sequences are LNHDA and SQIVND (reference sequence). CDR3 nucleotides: TGTGCCAGTAGCCCCGGTGGTACCCGAAGCTCCTACAATGAGCAGTTCTTC. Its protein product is CASSPGGTRSSYNEQFF.

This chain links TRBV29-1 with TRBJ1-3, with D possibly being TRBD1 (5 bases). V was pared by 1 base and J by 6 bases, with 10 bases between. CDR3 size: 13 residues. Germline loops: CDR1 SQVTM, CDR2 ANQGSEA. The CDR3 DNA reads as TGCAGCGTTGAAGCGGCAGGGAAAAACACCATATATTTT. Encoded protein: CSVEAAGKNTIYF.

The DNA of the CDR3 is TGTGCCAGCAGCCCACAGGGCCCCGCCACTGAAGCTTTCTTT. This translates into CASSPQGPATEAFF. This sequence joins TRBV7-9 and TRBJ1-1, with D possibly matching TRBD1 (6 bases). V dropped 5 bases and J dropped 4 bases, with 14 bases sitting between them. Germline CDR1 and CDR2: SEHNR and FQNEAQ (reference sequence). The CDR3 consists of 14 residues. The variable domain in full, completed from reference TRBV7-9 and TRBJ1-1, reads DTGVSQNPRHKITKRGQNVTFRCDPISEHNRLYWYRQTLGQGPEFLTYFQNEAQLEKSRLLSDRFSAERPKGSFSTLEIQRTEQGDSAMYLCASSPQGPATEAFFGQGTRLTVV.

CDR3 loop: CASSLSSGMGGYTF. CDR3 sequence (DNA): TGTGCCAGCAGTTTATCCTCAGGTATGGGCGGCTACACCTTC. The gene calls are TRBV28 and TRBJ1-2; D unresolved. The germline V gene encodes CDR1 MDHEN and CDR2 SYDVKM. V lost 1 base, J lost 8 bases, and 14 bases lay in between. This CDR3 contains 14 residues.

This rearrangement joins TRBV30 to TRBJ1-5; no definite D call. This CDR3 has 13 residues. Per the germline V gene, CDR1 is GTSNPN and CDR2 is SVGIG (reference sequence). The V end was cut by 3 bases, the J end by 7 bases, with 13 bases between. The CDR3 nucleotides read TGTGCCTGGAGCTGGCCCTTTCGACAGCCCCAGCATTTT. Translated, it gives CAWSWPFRQPQHF. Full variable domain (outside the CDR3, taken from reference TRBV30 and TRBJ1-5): SQTIHQWPATLVQPVGSPLSLECTVEGTSNPNLYWYRQAAGRGLQLLFYSVGIGQISSEVPQNLSASRPQDRQFILSSKKLLLSDSGFYLCAWSWPFRQPQHFGDGTRLSIL.

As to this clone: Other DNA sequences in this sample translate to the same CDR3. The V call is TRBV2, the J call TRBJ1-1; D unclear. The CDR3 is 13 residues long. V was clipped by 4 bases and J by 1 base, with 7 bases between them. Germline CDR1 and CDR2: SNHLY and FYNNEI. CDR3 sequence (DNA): TGTGCCAGCAGTGGTCGGGGGAACACTGAAGCTTTCTTT. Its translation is CASSGRGNTEAFF.